A single sample gave rise to the 21 T cell receptor beta chains below, sequenced in a study of T cells in localized non-small cell lung cancer. Assay used: immunoSEQ multiplex PCR; TCRdb lists only in-frame clones, some missing. This sample has around 3,600 clones, with roughly 29% found just once. This specimen consisted of normal lung tissue next to the tumor, obtained before any cancer treatment. These receptors all come from a male donor older than 55 with stage III lung adenocarcinoma.

This chain connects TRBV29-1 to TRBJ2-3; 9 bases match TRBD1. This CDR3 contains 13 residues. V gave up 4 bases and J gave up 6 bases; unmatched junction bases: 5. CDR1 and CDR2 (germline): SQVTM, ANQGSEA. In DNA form, the CDR3 reads TGCAGCGTTGTTACAGGGGGCGCCGATACGCAGTATTTT. Its translation is CSVVTGGADTQYF.

The rearrangement links TRBV5-1 to TRBJ2-7, with 10 bases aligning to TRBD2. This CDR3 comprises 15 residues. The trim removed 1 base at V and 1 base at J, leaving 2 bases unmatched. Germline V CDR1 and CDR2: SGHRS, YFSETQ. CDR3 loop: CASSLTSGASYEQYF. The CDR3 DNA is TGCGCCAGCAGCTTGACTAGCGGGGCTTCCTACGAGCAGTACTTC.

The chain combines TRBV28 with TRBJ2-1, with 9 nucleotides matching TRBD1. This CDR3 has 19 residues. Germline lookup yields CDR1 MDHEN and CDR2 SYDVKM. The ends lost 5 bases at V and 6 bases at J; junction bases unmatched: 20. The CDR3 nucleotides are TGTGCCAGCAGTCTCCTGGGACAGGGCGTATTTTTTGGGGGCAATGAGCAGTTCTTC. It encodes CASSLLGQGVFFGGNEQFF.

V and J are TRBV28 and TRBJ2-7; D not resolved. CDR3 length: 14 residues. Germline assignment: CDR1 MDHEN and CDR2 SYDVKM. V lost 1 base and J 2 bases, leaving 9 bases between the germline ends. CDR3 in DNA: TGTGCCAGCAGTTTATTTGGGTCTGCCTACGAGCAGTACTTC. This gives the protein CASSLFGSAYEQYF.

There are a few counts of this clone. V and J are TRBV11-3 and TRBJ1-2; 7 bases match TRBD1. Germline CDR1 SGHNT, CDR2 YENEEA. Germline trimming cut 2 bases from V and 1 base from J; bases unmatched to any gene: 1. This CDR3 is built from 14 residues. The CDR3 region is CASSLYRGNYGYTF. CDR3 nucleotide sequence: TGTGCCAGCAGCTTATACAGGGGTAACTATGGCTACACCTTC.

This clone was counted a few times. The rearrangement joins TRBV6-8 to TRBJ2-7; 7 nucleotides match TRBD2. Germline trimming cut 6 bases from V and 3 bases from J; bases unmatched to any gene: 11. Germline V gene data show CDR1 as MNHGY and CDR2 as SAAAGT. The CDR3 has 15 residues. The CDR3 sequence: CASRRAAGEYYEQYF. In DNA form, the CDR3 reads TGTGCCAGCAGAAGGGCCGCGGGAGAGTACTACGAGCAGTACTTC.

This clone has just a few counts. The chain is built from TRBV9 and TRBJ1-2; 9 bases are shared with TRBD1. Germline trimming cut 3 bases from V and 9 bases from J; bases unmatched to any gene: 6. This CDR3 has 13 amino acids. Germline CDR1 and CDR2: SGDLS and YYNGEE. The CDR3 reads CASSGQGVESYTF. CDR3 bases: TGTGCCAGCAGCGGACAGGGGGTAGAGAGCTACACCTTC.

Here the CDR3 DNA reads TGTGCCTGGAGCGTAGGGACAGTCTACGAGCAGTACTTC. Translated: CAWSVGTVYEQYF. This chain connects TRBV30 to TRBJ2-7, with 7 bases identical to TRBD1. V trimming: 3 bases; J trimming: 3 bases; junction bases outside the gene matches: 5. This CDR3 contains 13 residues. CDR1 GTSNPN and CDR2 SVGIG come from the germline V gene (reference sequence).

In DNA form, the CDR3 reads TGTGCCTGGAGTGTAGGGGGCGTCTCGAATGAGCAGTTCTTC. It specifies CAWSVGGVSNEQFF. This chain uses TRBV30 with TRBJ2-1; 7 bases line up with TRBD1. CDR3 length: 14 residues. With 0 bases clipped from V and 7 bases from J, the junction kept 6 bases outside the gene matches. Looked up from germline, CDR1 is GTSNPN and CDR2 is SVGIG (reference sequence).

Remarks on this clone: One end of the junction does not line up with germline, which may come from a read error. The chain combines TRBV29-1 with TRBJ2-5; D ambiguous. The germline V gene has CDR1 SQVTM and CDR2 ANQGSEA. This CDR3 has 12 amino acids. CDR3: CSVQEPQETQYF. DNA of the CDR3: TGCAGCGTTCAAGAACCTCAAGAGACCCAGTACTTC.

The sample holds one count of this clone. In nucleotides, the CDR3 is TGTGCCAGCAGTTTATTGACAGGTTACACCGGGGAGCTGTTTTTT. Protein: CASSLLTGYTGELFF. This chain uses TRBV28 with TRBJ2-2; possible D gene TRBD1, 6 bases. The CDR3 contains 15 residues. V lost 1 base and J lost 3, with 9 bases in between. Per the germline V gene, CDR1 is MDHEN and CDR2 is SYDVKM.

This clone was seen a handful of times. This rearrangement joins TRBV7-7 to TRBJ2-2, with no clear D. V was shortened by 5 bases and J by 2 bases, with 9 bases between the two germline ends. Germline CDR1 is SSHAT and CDR2 is FNYEAQ (reference sequence). The CDR3 covers 14 residues. The CDR3 sequence is CASSPAANTGELFF. The CDR3 region has the DNA TGTGCCAGCAGCCCCGCCGCTAACACCGGGGAGCTGTTTTTT.

The V gene is TRBV10-3, the J gene TRBJ2-6; D unclear. There are 15 residues in the CDR3. CDR1 and CDR2 (germline): ENHRY, SYGVKD. Trimming took 10 bases from V and 2 from J, leaving 15 bases between them. CDR3 nucleotides: TGTGCCAGCCTAGGGAAGCAAGCTGGGGCCAACGTCCTGACTTTC. Protein product: CASLGKQAGANVLTF.

The V and J genes are TRBV19 and TRBJ2-2, with TRBD1 identical over 9 bases. Looked up from germline, CDR1 is LNHDA and CDR2 is SQIVND (reference sequence). V shed 5 bases, J shed 2 bases, and the junction held 3 bases outside the gene matches. The CDR3 is 15 residues long. CDR3: CASSPGQGNTGELFF. The CDR3 DNA reads TGTGCCAGTAGTCCGGGACAGGGAAACACCGGGGAGCTGTTTTTT.

This clone was seen a few times. One end of the junction is discordant with germline, which a read error may explain. The rearrangement joins TRBV11-3 to TRBJ1-1, with D maybe TRBD1 (6 bases). The CDR3 extends over 15 amino acids. Germline V gene lookup returns CDR1 SGHNT and CDR2 YENEEA. Here the CDR3 DNA reads TGTGCCAGCAGCTTACCCCAGGGGCCGTTAACTGAAACTTTCTTT. Protein sequence: CASSLPQGPLTETFF.

The rearrangement links TRBV19 to TRBJ1-2; TRBD1 matches at 7 bases. The CDR3 covers 15 residues. Losses at the gene ends were 3 bases for V and 3 bases for J; bases not matched to a gene: 7. Germline CDR1 LNHDA, CDR2 SQIVND (reference sequence). CDR3 loop: CASSIPGQSYYGYTF. Here the CDR3 DNA reads TGTGCCAGTAGTATCCCGGGACAGAGTTACTATGGCTACACCTTC.

This chain connects TRBV2 to TRBJ1-4; the match to TRBD1 covers 9 bases. Germline CDR1 is SNHLY and CDR2 is FYNNEI. This CDR3 has 15 amino acids. Trimming removed 7 bases from V and 3 bases from J; junction bases left unmatched: 6. DNA for the CDR3: TGTGCCAGCAACCGAGACAGGGGGTCTAATGAAAAACTGTTTTTT. It encodes CASNRDRGSNEKLFF.

On this clone itself: Mismatch with germline at one junction end may stem from a read error. This chain links TRBV29-1 with TRBJ2-5; no clear D. CDR3 length: 13 amino acids. Germline V gene sequence: CDR1 SQVTM, CDR2 ANQGSEA. In DNA, the CDR3 is TGCAGCGTTGACCGGGTCGGCCAAGGGACCCAGTACTTC. Amino acid sequence: CSVDRVGQGTQYF.

The chain couples TRBV6-8 to TRBJ2-1, with D perhaps being TRBD1 or TRBD2 (5 bases each). V lost 6 bases to trimming and J lost 5 bases, with 11 bases between them. Germline V lookup: CDR1 MNHGY, CDR2 SAAAGT. The CDR3 covers 13 residues. The CDR3 DNA reads as TGTGCCAGCAGCCCCGGGACCAACAATGAGCAGTTCTTC. Translation gives CASSPGTNNEQFF.

The V gene is TRBV5-1, the J gene TRBJ1-1; no definite D call. The CDR3 loop spans 15 amino acids. The germline CDR1 and CDR2 sequences are SGHRS and YFSETQ. With 0 bases removed from V and 0 bases from J, the gap between germline ends came to 9 bases. CDR3 protein: CASSLAGFVNTEAFF. The CDR3 nucleotides are TGCGCCAGCAGCTTGGCCGGGTTTGTGAACACTGAAGCTTTCTTT.

This clone occurred a few times. The CDR3 DNA follows: TGTGCCAGCAGCTACGCGGGGGGGCGAGGGTCTGAAGCTTTCTTT. It translates to CASSYAGGRGSEAFF. The J gene is TRBJ1-1, the V gene TRBV6-8; a possible D gene is TRBD1 (6 bases). The CDR3 has 15 residues. Per the germline V gene, CDR1 is MNHGY and CDR2 is SAAAGT. The V end lost 6 bases, the J end lost 6 bases, and 20 bases lay between the germline ends.